Listed below are T cell receptor beta chains from one sample, sequenced in a study of vaccination and CD4 T cells after COVID-19. For these receptors, no antigen is known. Using its own MiXCR run on the PCR reads, TCRdb lists one record per CDR3 protein. The sample has about 18,000 distinct CDR3 sequences; 53% are singletons. The sample in question was CD4+ T cells from blood, cultured in vitro, obtained before SARS-CoV-2 vaccination. The receptors come from a human donor who had recovered from COVID-19. Both conserved end residues are part of each CDR3. Fields, in order: clone size, D gene, V gene, J gene, CDR3 protein, CDR3 DNA. D genes are given only for firm matches. Rows may omit the clone size; those that give it use once, few, many or a size class.

NA	TRBD1	TRBV19	TRBJ1-2	CASTPEDRVDYGYTF	TGTGCCAGTACCCCCGAAGACAGGGTGGACTATGGCTACACCTTC
few	TRBD1	TRBV6-2/TRBV6-3	TRBJ1-6	CASRRGTADNSPLHF	TGTGCCAGCAGGAGAGGGACAGCCGATAATTCACCCCTCCACTTT
once	NA	TRBV19	TRBJ2-7	CASSMVGGRYEQYF	TGTGCCAGTAGTATGGTGGGTGGTCGTTACGAGCAGTACTTC
NA	TRBD1	TRBV6-1	TRBJ1-2	CASRTGQGVVGYTF	TGTGCCAGCCGGACCGGACAGGGGGTTGTTGGCTACACCTTC
NA	NA	TRBV15	TRBJ2-5	CATSRYQGTGEETQYF	TGTGCCACCAGCAGATACCAAGGGACGGGAGAAGAGACCCAGTACTTC
NA	TRBD1	TRBV27	TRBJ2-7	CASSSLGQKRYEQYF	TGTGCCAGCAGTTCCTTGGGACAGAAGAGGTACGAGCAGTACTTC
NA	NA	TRBV6-1	TRBJ1-1	CASSEGETEAFF	TGTGCCAGCAGTGAGGGGGAGACTGAAGCTTTCTTT
once	NA	TRBV6-1	TRBJ1-1	CASSGQPGTEAFF	TGTGCCAGCAGTGGACAGCCGGGGACTGAAGCTTTCTTT
few	NA	TRBV20-1	TRBJ1-2	CSAPGGSYGYTF	TGCAGTGCCCCGGGCGGATCCTATGGCTACACCTTC
few	NA	TRBV7-7	TRBJ2-1	CASSTRVTDEQFF	TGTGCCAGCAGCACTCGGGTTACGGATGAGCAGTTCTTC
few	NA	TRBV7-2	TRBJ1-1	CASSKTAGYRTEAFF	TGTGCCAGCAGCAAGACCGCAGGGTATCGCACTGAAGCTTTCTTT
few	NA	TRBV5-6	TRBJ1-6	CASSPPGRNSPLHF	TGTGCCAGCAGCCCGCCCGGGAGGAATTCACCCCTCCACTTT
NA	TRBD2	TRBV20-1	TRBJ2-5	CSASLAGGETQYF	TGCAGTGCCAGTCTAGCGGGGGGAGAGACCCAGTACTTC
NA	TRBD2	TRBV6-1	TRBJ2-3	CASTPGGTDTQYF	TGTGCCAGTACCCCGGGAGGTACAGATACGCAGTATTTT
few	TRBD2	TRBV7-8	TRBJ2-3	CASSLLTSGILRHSTDTQYF	TGTGCCAGCAGCTTATTGACTAGCGGGATCCTGAGACATAGCACAGATACGCAGTATTTT
NA	NA	TRBV7-9	TRBJ2-5	CASRGTQETQYF	TGTGCCAGCAGGGGGACCCAGGAGACCCAGTACTTC
NA	TRBD1	TRBV28	TRBJ2-4	CASSPGTGSPKNIQYF	TGTGCCAGCAGCCCGGGGACAGGGAGCCCCAAAAACATTCAGTACTTC